The clone carrying this T cell receptor (beta chain) appeared a few times. The data are from a study of blood T cell repertoires in COVID-19. Across the whole study: Sample material is recorded as cDNA or gDNA derived from T cells, B-cell-depleted T cells, or PBMCs.

V lost 1 base, J lost 1 base, and 10 bases lay in between. In germline, CDR1 is LGHNA, CDR2 YNFKEQ. The CDR3 extends over 15 amino acids. Assay used: immunoSEQ multiplex PCR; TCRdb lists only in-frame clones, some missing. The sample lists hundreds of thousands of clones, 86% occurring once. This rearrangement joins TRBV4-2 to TRBJ1-1; maybe TRBD1 (5 bases). This receptor was obtained from a man in his forties who had recovered from COVID-19. Sequencing used PBMCs or T cells enriched from blood (not recorded which). CDR3 nucleotide sequence: TGTGCCAGCAGCCAAGGGGCGGGACCGAACACTGAAGCTTTCTTT. Translation: CASSQGAGPNTEAFF.